What follows are 17 T cell receptor beta chains derived from one specimen sequenced in a study of cytomegalovirus exposure and HLA in healthy donors. The protocol was immunoSEQ multiplex PCR, while the TCRdb copy is restricted to in-frame clones and leaves out a portion. Among about 250,000 clones, roughly 87% were seen once, and the ten largest hold approximately 12%. Material for sequencing was PBMCs. The receptor source for this set is a man aged 18 to 29 in good health and CMV-seropositive.

This clone was seen just once. The V and J genes are TRBV30 and TRBJ1-2; D ambiguous. Germline CDR1 GTSNPN, CDR2 SVGIG (reference sequence). The V gene lost 4 bases and the J gene lost 0 bases, with 6 bases spanning the gap. The CDR3 is 12 residues long. CDR3 DNA: TGTGCCTGGACCCCAGCTAACTATGGCTACACCTTC. Amino acids: CAWTPANYGYTF.

Only a few counts were recorded for this clone. The J gene is TRBJ1-5, the V gene TRBV30; possibly TRBD1 for D (6 bases). Trimming shortened V by 1 base and J by 10 bases, and 17 bases separated the two germline ends. This CDR3 has 14 amino acids. Germline values: CDR1 GTSNPN, CDR2 SVGIG (reference sequence). The DNA of the CDR3 is TGTGCCTGGAGTGACCCCAGGGGCCTTCAACCCCAGCATTTT. Protein: CAWSDPRGLQPQHF.

The V and J genes are TRBV6-5 and TRBJ1-2, with D perhaps matching TRBD1 (5 bases). CDR3 length: 16 residues. The V and J ends lost 4 bases and 9 bases respectively, with 24 bases between them. Per the germline V gene, CDR1 is MNHEY and CDR2 is SVGAGI. The CDR3 loop is CASSSRDPRDGTSYTF. CDR3 bases: TGTGCCAGCAGTTCCCGGGACCCGCGGGACGGGACGAGCTACACCTTC.

V gene TRBV6-1 combines with J gene TRBJ2-1; TRBD2 agrees at 10 bases. V was clipped by 6 bases and J by 9 bases; unmatched bases: 11. Germline V gene lookup returns CDR1 MNHNS and CDR2 SASEGT. The CDR3 is 15 residues long. CDR3 sequence reads: CASRVLGTSDSEQFF. CDR3 sequence (DNA): TGTGCCAGCAGGGTATTGGGGACTAGCGATAGTGAGCAGTTCTTC.

The chain links TRBV5-6 to TRBJ2-4, with D hard to call. This CDR3 comprises 16 residues. Germline CDR1 is SGHDT and CDR2 is YYEEEE. V was cut by 2 bases and J by 0 bases, with 12 bases left in between. CDR3 sequence: CASSFRSLGAKNIQYF. CDR3 DNA sequence: TGTGCCAGCAGCTTCAGGTCCCTAGGAGCCAAAAACATTCAGTACTTC.

This clone has just a few counts. This chain links TRBV28 with TRBJ1-2; 7 bases align to TRBD1. This CDR3 is 15 amino acids long. Germline V lookup: CDR1 MDHEN, CDR2 SYDVKM. J lost 4 bases, V lost 5 bases, and 10 bases had no gene match. The CDR3 sequence is CASSPSDRVFYGYTF. The CDR3 DNA sequence: TGTGCCAGCAGTCCATCCGACAGGGTTTTCTATGGCTACACCTTC.

CDR3 DNA sequence: TGTGCCAGCAGCGATAACAGGGCCACAGATACGCAGTATTTT. This encodes CASSDNRATDTQYF. The chain carries TRBV9 and TRBJ2-3; D perhaps matches TRBD1 (6 bases). Germline V gives CDR1 SGDLS, CDR2 YYNGEE. V shed 3 bases and J shed 2 bases, with 10 bases lying between them. There are 14 residues in the CDR3.

This chain joins TRBV27 and TRBJ2-5; D gene uncertain. The V gene's germline CDR1 is MNHEY and CDR2 SMNVEV (reference sequence). This CDR3 has 15 residues. Deletions cut 6 bases from V and 1 base from J, with 15 bases between. CDR3 sequence: CASRGIRDLQETQYF. In nucleotides, the CDR3 is TGTGCCAGCAGGGGAATTCGCGACCTCCAAGAGACCCAGTACTTC.

V gene TRBV27 combines with J gene TRBJ2-7; a weak D match, TRBD2 (6 bases). CDR3 length: 13 residues. Deletions cut 4 bases from V and 3 bases from J, with 10 bases between. Germline V lookup: CDR1 MNHEY, CDR2 SMNVEV (reference sequence). CDR3 sequence reads: CASSYRGSYEQYF. The CDR3 coding sequence is TGTGCCAGCAGTTATCGGGGGAGCTACGAGCAGTACTTC.

This sequence joins TRBV6-5 and TRBJ1-2; D is undetermined. This CDR3 is 15 amino acids long. V lost 0 bases to trimming and J lost 1 base, with 9 bases between them. The germline V gene has CDR1 MNHEY and CDR2 SVGAGI. The CDR3 bases are TGTGCCAGCAGTTACTCCGGACTGGTTAACTATGGCTACACCTTC. Protein product: CASSYSGLVNYGYTF.

V usage is TRBV20-1 and J usage is TRBJ2-1; D remains unclear. The CDR3 loop spans 11 amino acids. Per germline, CDR1 DFQATT and CDR2 SNEGSKA (reference sequence). CDR3 DNA sequence: TGCAAAACGGCCGGACCCAATGAGCAGTTCTTC. This encodes CKTAGPNEQFF.

The chain uses TRBV7-2 and TRBJ2-7; D perhaps matches TRBD1 (6 bases). The CDR3 is 15 amino acids. Germline loops: CDR1 SGHTA, CDR2 FQGNSA. Trimming stripped 4 bases from V and 2 bases from J, with 15 bases between. For the CDR3, the DNA is TGTGCCAGCAGCTCTATTACAGGGTTGGCCTACGAGCAGTACTTC. This gives the protein CASSSITGLAYEQYF.

This chain links TRBV6-1 with TRBJ2-1; D uncertain. Trimming left V 11 bases short and J 6 bases short, with 17 bases between. The germline V gene has CDR1 MNHNS and CDR2 SASEGT. This CDR3 is 13 amino acids long. For the CDR3, the DNA is TGTGCCCTCTCAAGGGCGTTGCCCAATGAGCAGTTCTTC. Amino acid sequence: CALSRALPNEQFF.

Remarks on this clone: This CDR3 fails to terminate in the conserved phenylalanine or tryptophan, so it likely reflects a read error. It is unclear where the CDR3 begins or ends on the DNA, so no DNA is shown, and the CDR3 is as TCRdb lists it. This chain joins TRBV10-1 and TRBJ1-3; the D call of TRBD1 is as the table states it, not checked on the DNA. Germline values: CDR1 WNHNN, CDR2 SYGVQD (reference sequence). The CDR3 is 9 residues long, counting both termini. CDR3 region: CASRDSPGS.

The chain combines TRBV7-9 with TRBJ1-5, with D perhaps TRBD1 (5 bases). The germline V gene encodes CDR1 SEHNR and CDR2 FQNEAQ (reference sequence). V was clipped by 5 bases and J by 4 bases, with 9 bases between them. The CDR3 length is 13 residues. The CDR3 protein is CASSPGRNQPQHF. CDR3 coding DNA: TGTGCCAGCAGCCCGGGACGAAATCAGCCCCAGCATTTT.

The genes are TRBV5-1 and TRBJ1-1, with 8 positions matching TRBD1. Germline V lookup: CDR1 SGHRS, CDR2 YFSETQ. This CDR3 spans 13 amino acids. With V trimmed by 4 bases and J by 5 bases, 4 bases remained unmatched. Here the CDR3 reads CASSGRTGTEAFF. As DNA, the CDR3 is TGCGCCAGCAGCGGAAGGACAGGGACTGAAGCTTTCTTT.

The CDR3 DNA reads as TGTGCCAGCAGCTTAGGACAGCTTTTCACCGGGGAGCTGTTTTTT. Translating it yields CASSLGQLFTGELFF. The genes are TRBV7-9 and TRBJ2-2; possibly TRBD1 for D (5 bases). The CDR3 runs 15 residues. CDR1 is SEHNR, CDR2 FQNEAQ, per germline (reference sequence). V shed 1 base and J shed 4 bases, with 10 bases lying between them. Filled out from reference TRBV7-9 and TRBJ2-2, the complete variable domain reads DTGVSQNPRHKITKRGQNVTFRCDPISEHNRLYWYRQTLGQGPEFLTYFQNEAQLEKSRLLSDRFSAERPKGSFSTLEIQRTEQGDSAMYLCASSLGQLFTGELFFGEGSRLTVL.